This paragraph covers one T cell receptor (beta chain) sequence. The data are from a study of blood T cell repertoires in COVID-19. Produced via immunoSEQ multiplex PCR; TCRdb's table is partial and in-frame only. The data show over 200,000 clones, about 87% seen once. V was shortened by 0 bases and J by 3 bases, with 12 bases between the two germline ends. Germline lookup yields CDR1 SGHRS and CDR2 YFSETQ. The CDR3 totals 16 residues. The sequence derives from a woman aged 40 to 50 with acute COVID-19. The chain carries TRBV5-1 and TRBJ2-2; a weak D match, TRBD2 (6 bases). Sequencing was performed on PBMCs or T cells enriched from blood (not recorded which). The DNA of the CDR3 is TGCGCCAGCAGCTTGGGGGCGGGGACGGACACCGGGGAGCTGTTTTTT. It encodes CASSLGAGTDTGELFF.